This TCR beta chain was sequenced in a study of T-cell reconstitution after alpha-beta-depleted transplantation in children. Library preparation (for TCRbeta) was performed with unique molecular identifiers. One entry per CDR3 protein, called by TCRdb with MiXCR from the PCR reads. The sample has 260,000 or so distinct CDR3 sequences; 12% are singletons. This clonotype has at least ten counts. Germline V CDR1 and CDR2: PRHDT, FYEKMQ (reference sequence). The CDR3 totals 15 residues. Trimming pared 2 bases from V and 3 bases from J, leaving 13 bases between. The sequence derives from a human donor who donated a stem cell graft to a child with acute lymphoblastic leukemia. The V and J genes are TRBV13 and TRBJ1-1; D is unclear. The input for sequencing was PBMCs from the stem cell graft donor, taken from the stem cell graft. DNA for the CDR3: TGTGCCAGCAGCTTAACATTAGGAGGATACACTGAAGCTTTCTTT. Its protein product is CASSLTLGGYTEAFF.